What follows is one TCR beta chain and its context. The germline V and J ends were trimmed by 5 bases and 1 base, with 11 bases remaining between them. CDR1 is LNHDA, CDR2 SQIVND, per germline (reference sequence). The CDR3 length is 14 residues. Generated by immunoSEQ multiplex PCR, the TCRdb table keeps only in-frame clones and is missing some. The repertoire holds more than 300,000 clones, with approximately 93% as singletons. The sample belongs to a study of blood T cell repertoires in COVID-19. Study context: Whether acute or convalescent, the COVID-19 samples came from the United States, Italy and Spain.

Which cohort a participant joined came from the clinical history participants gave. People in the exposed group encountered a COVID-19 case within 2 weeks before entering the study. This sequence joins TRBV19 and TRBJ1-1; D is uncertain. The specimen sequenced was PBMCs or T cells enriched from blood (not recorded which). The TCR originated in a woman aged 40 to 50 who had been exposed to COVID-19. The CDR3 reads CASSDRHENTEAFF. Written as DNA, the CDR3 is TGTGCCAGTAGTGACCGACACGAGAACACTGAAGCTTTCTTT. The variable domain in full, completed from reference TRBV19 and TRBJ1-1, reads DGGITQSPKYLFRKEGQNVTLSCEQNLNHDAMYWYRQDPGQGLRLIYYSQIVNDFQKGDIAEGYSVSREKKESFPLTVTSAQKNPTAFYLCASSDRHENTEAFFGQGTRLTVV.